Below, 9 T cell receptor beta chains from the same sample are listed, as sequenced in a study of blood T cell repertoires in COVID-19. The table came from immunoSEQ multiplex PCR; TCRdb's copy has only in-frame clones and leaves some out. The profile covers about 220,000 clones, with roughly 87% appearing a single time and under 2% taken by the ten largest. Material: peripheral blood. All receptors derive from a man aged 35-49 years with active or convalescent COVID-19.

The rearrangement joins TRBV6-5 to TRBJ1-1; D uncertain. The germline V and J ends were trimmed by 7 bases and 5 bases, with 14 bases remaining between them. Germline V gives CDR1 MNHEY, CDR2 SVGAGI. The CDR3 is 13 residues long. The CDR3 protein is CASTSPRRTEAFF. As DNA, the CDR3 is TGTGCCAGCACCAGCCCACGGAGAACTGAAGCTTTCTTT.

This chain connects TRBV9 to TRBJ2-5, with TRBD1 matching 8 bases. Germline values: CDR1 SGDLS, CDR2 YYNGEE. Trimming took 4 bases from V and 5 from J; bases not matched to a gene: 7. The CDR3 loop spans 14 amino acids. CDR3 in DNA: TGTGCCAGCAGCAGGACAGGGCCCGGGGAGACCCAGTACTTC. Encoded protein: CASSRTGPGETQYF.

This clone was detected only once. The CDR3 region is CASREDRGLINTEAFF. Here the CDR3 DNA reads TGTGCCAGCAGGGAGGACAGGGGGCTCATTAACACTGAAGCTTTCTTT. The V call is TRBV28, the J call TRBJ1-1, with 11 bases aligning to TRBD1. Germline V gene sequence: CDR1 MDHEN, CDR2 SYDVKM. J gave up 2 bases and V 6 bases, and 8 bases lay outside the gene matches. The CDR3 totals 16 residues.

This clone has just one count. The rearrangement uses TRBV15 and TRBJ1-1; D ambiguous. CDR1 LNHNV and CDR2 YYDKDF come from the germline V gene (reference sequence). The CDR3 totals 16 residues. The germline V and J ends were trimmed by 1 base and 1 base, with 13 bases remaining between them. CDR3 sequence (DNA): TGTGCCACCAGCAGAGGCCGCGGTGAGGGGAACACTGAAGCTTTCTTT. Translating it yields CATSRGRGEGNTEAFF.

Remarks on this clone: The sample carries other DNA sequences with the same CDR3. The CDR3 reads CASSFGGPDTQYF. Here the CDR3 DNA reads TGTGCCAGCAGTTTCGGGGGGCCAGATACGCAGTATTTT. The genes are TRBV27 and TRBJ2-3; TRBD2 might be the D (7 bases). The CDR3 length is 13 residues. Trimming left V 3 bases short and J 4 bases short, with 8 bases between. Germline V gene lookup returns CDR1 MNHEY and CDR2 SMNVEV (reference sequence).

The CDR3 protein is CSVGWTSGGQFEQYF. CDR3 bases: TGCAGCGTTGGTTGGACTAGCGGGGGGCAGTTCGAGCAGTACTTC. This chain uses TRBV29-1 with TRBJ2-7; TRBD2 matches 14 bases. This CDR3 has 15 residues. V trimming: 4 bases; J trimming: 6 bases; junction bases outside the gene matches: 8. Germline V gene lookup returns CDR1 SQVTM and CDR2 ANQGSEA.

V gene TRBV7-8 combines with J gene TRBJ2-5, with a weak D call TRBD2 (5 bases). Per germline, CDR1 SGHVS and CDR2 FQNEAQ. The length of the CDR3 is 14 residues. V lost 2 bases and J lost 2, with 9 bases in between. CDR3 DNA sequence: TGTGCCAGCAGCTTACGGACTCTTCAAGAGACCCAGTACTTC. It is translated as CASSLRTLQETQYF.

This chain links TRBV27 with TRBJ2-7; the D gene is possibly TRBD1 (6 bases). The germline V and J ends were trimmed by 5 bases and 3 bases, with 17 bases remaining between them. Germline CDR1 and CDR2: MNHEY and SMNVEV (reference sequence). CDR3 length: 15 amino acids. CDR3 nucleotides: TGTGCCAGCAGTCCACAGCCGGGACACTTCTACGAGCAGTACTTC. Encoded protein: CASSPQPGHFYEQYF.

V gene TRBV19 combines with J gene TRBJ1-2; D ambiguous. V was shortened by 3 bases and J by 7 bases, with 12 bases between the two germline ends. This CDR3 is built from 13 residues. Germline lookup yields CDR1 LNHDA and CDR2 SQIVND (reference sequence). The CDR3 sequence: CASSILGRPGYTF. The CDR3 DNA is TGTGCCAGTAGTATCCTTGGGCGTCCTGGCTACACCTTC.